This entry lists 12 T cell receptor beta chains sequenced from one sample in a study of cytomegalovirus exposure and HLA in healthy donors (dated by TCRdb to about 2017). Library method: the immunoSEQ multiplex PCR assay. For the multiplex PCR, a mixture combining 60 forward primers for TCR Vbeta segments and 13 reverse primers for TCR Jbeta segments was used. TCRdb mirrors the immuneACCESS table, restricted to in-frame sequences. Some clones are absent from its copies; in checked studies, under half trace to an unresolved V gene, and the reason for the others is unknown. For this sample there are about 100,000 clones; about 79% appear just once. In total, the top ten clones hold 4.5% to 7% of the sample. Sequenced input: PBMCs. These receptor sequences come from a man between 60 and 75 years old in good health and CMV-seropositive.

This clone was picked up one time. The CDR3, as DNA: TGTGCCAGCAGCTTCGGGACTAGCGTCCAAGAGACCCAGTACTTC. Translation gives CASSFGTSVQETQYF. The chain employs TRBV7-7 and TRBJ2-5; 10 bases fit TRBD2. The CDR3 is made up of 15 amino acids. With V trimmed by 3 bases and J by 1 base, 2 bases remained unmatched. Germline CDR1 and CDR2: SSHAT and FNYEAQ (reference sequence).

This chain connects TRBV9 to TRBJ2-3, with 9 bases identical to TRBD2. Germline loops: CDR1 SGDLS, CDR2 YYNGEE. The V gene end was trimmed by 0 bases and the J gene end by 0 bases; junction bases not matched to a gene: 2. This CDR3 has 16 residues. CDR3 bases: TGTGCCAGCAGCGTAGGCGGGGGGGATAGCACAGATACGCAGTATTTT. Translation gives CASSVGGGDSTDTQYF.

The chain has TRBV27 and TRBJ1-2, with D possibly matching TRBD1 (6 bases). CDR1 is MNHEY, CDR2 SMNVEV, per germline (reference sequence). The CDR3 covers 15 residues. V was shortened by 4 bases and J by 1 base, with 13 bases between the two germline ends. The CDR3 spells CASSSGQYLNYGYTF. In DNA, the CDR3 is TGTGCCAGCAGTTCGGGACAATACCTTAACTATGGCTACACCTTC.

The genes are TRBV6-5 and TRBJ1-3; D perhaps matches TRBD1 (5 bases). Germline lookup yields CDR1 MNHEY and CDR2 SVGAGI. With 7 bases removed from V and 4 bases from J, the gap between germline ends came to 8 bases. The CDR3 consists of 12 residues. The CDR3 DNA reads as TGTGCCAGCAACGGACAAGGAAACACCATATATTTT. Translated, it gives CASNGQGNTIYF.

This clone occurred once. The chain joins TRBV5-1 to TRBJ2-3, with no clear D. V lost 1 base and J lost 3, with 6 bases in between. Germline lookup yields CDR1 SGHRS and CDR2 YFSETQ. CDR3 size: 13 residues. The CDR3 DNA reads as TGCGCCAGCAGCTTGTCCCAGACAGATACGCAGTATTTT. Translated, it gives CASSLSQTDTQYF.

The chain joins TRBV9 to TRBJ1-1; D not resolved. Trimming removed 4 bases from V and 2 bases from J, with 12 bases in between. This CDR3 contains 14 residues. The V gene's germline CDR1 is SGDLS and CDR2 YYNGEE. CDR3 in DNA: TGTGCCAGCAGCCCTGCTGGGCAAAACACTGAAGCTTTCTTT. Amino acid sequence: CASSPAGQNTEAFF.

The CDR3, as DNA: TGTGCCAGCAGCCCCCTCAGCGGGGGCTCCAACACCGGGGAGCTGTTTTTT. It specifies CASSPLSGGSNTGELFF. V usage is TRBV7-6 and J usage is TRBJ2-2, with 8 bases lining up with TRBD2. The J segment lost 2 bases and the V segment lost 5 bases, leaving 10 bases of the junction unmatched. This CDR3 has 17 amino acids. Germline V CDR1 and CDR2: SGHVS, FNYEAQ.

The rearrangement joins TRBV6-5 to TRBJ1-2; D uncertain. The germline V gene has CDR1 MNHEY and CDR2 SVGAGI. Trimming removed 0 bases from V and 4 bases from J, with 9 bases in between. CDR3 length equals 14 residues. This chain's CDR3 is CASSYSTDTYGYTF. The CDR3, as DNA: TGTGCCAGCAGTTACTCTACCGACACCTATGGCTACACCTTC.

The rearrangement joins TRBV9 to TRBJ2-7; 9 bases line up with TRBD2. Unmatched junction bases numbered 6, after V lost 5 bases and J lost 0 bases. The CDR3 is 15 amino acids. CDR1 is SGDLS and CDR2 is YYNGEE in the germline V gene. CDR3 DNA: TGTGCCAGCAGTGGGAGCGGGGGGTTCTCCTACGAGCAGTACTTC. Translation: CASSGSGGFSYEQYF.

The V call is TRBV10-1, the J call TRBJ2-3, with 9 bases that match TRBD2. Germline CDR1 reads WNHNN; CDR2 reads SYGVQD (reference sequence). The CDR3 consists of 14 residues. V dropped 6 bases and J dropped 2; count of bases not matched to a gene: 3. CDR3 nucleotides: TGCGCCAGCAGCCAGCGGGGGGTCACAGATACGCAGTATTTT. Its translation is CASSQRGVTDTQYF.

The chain couples TRBV18 to TRBJ1-2; D remains unclear. Germline loops: CDR1 KGHSH, CDR2 LQKENI. V lost 0 bases, J lost 2 bases, and 7 bases lay in between. The CDR3 sequence is 14 residues long. The CDR3 loop reads CASSPPPGNYGYTF. The CDR3 DNA reads as TGTGCCAGCTCACCACCGCCGGGAAACTATGGCTACACCTTC. The full variable domain, completed using reference TRBV18 and TRBJ1-2, is NAGVMQNPRHLVRRRGQEARLRCSPMKGHSHVYWYRQLPEEGLKFMVYLQKENIIDESGMPKERFSAEFPKEGPSILRIQQVVRGDSAAYFCASSPPPGNYGYTFGSGTRLTVV.

V usage is TRBV12-1 and J usage is TRBJ2-7; the table names TRBD2, a call not compared with the DNA. TRBV12-1 constitutes a pseudogene. The CDR3 contains 19 residues. The CDR3 nucleotides are TGTGCCAGCAGCTGCCCGACTAGCGGGGGGGCCAGAGAGCCCTACGAGCAGTACTTC. It encodes CASSCPTSGGAREPYEQYF.